These 3 T cell receptor beta chains came from one sample sequenced in a study of sequential checkpoint blockade in melanoma. Sequencing was performed with immunoSEQ multiplex PCR; in TCRdb, only in-frame clones are kept and a portion is missing. The sample lists approximately 12,000 clones, less than 75% seen once, with about 23% in the top ten. Treatment meaning: randomized to nivolumab then ipilimumab (arm A) or the reverse (arm B). The material was CD8+ T cells sorted from blood (inferred from file names), obtained from a patient given nivolumab and ipilimumab in sequence. These TCRs come from a human donor with melanoma.

This clone was seen a single time. V is TRBV11-3 and J is TRBJ1-1; D call uncertain. CDR3 length equals 15 residues. With 1 base removed from V and 3 bases from J, the gap between germline ends came to 12 bases. From germline, CDR1 is SGHNT and CDR2 YENEEA. The DNA of the CDR3 is TGTGCCAGCAGCTTAGTTTCCACGGGGTACACTGAAGCTTTCTTT. Its translation: CASSLVSTGYTEAFF. Full variable domain (outside the CDR3, taken from reference TRBV11-3 and TRBJ1-1): EAGVVQSPRYKIIEKKQPVAFWCNPISGHNTLYWYLQNLGQGPELLIRYENEEAVDDSQLPKDRFSAERLKGVDSTLKIQPAELGDSAVYLCASSLVSTGYTEAFFGQGTRLTVV.

This sequence joins TRBV28 and TRBJ2-7, with a weak D call TRBD1 (6 bases). Looked up from germline, CDR1 is MDHEN and CDR2 is SYDVKM. The V end lost 3 bases, the J end lost 1 base, and 28 bases lay between the germline ends. There are 20 residues in the CDR3. The CDR3 spells CASSLSFGQTTRLVSYEQYF. CDR3 nucleotide sequence: TGTGCCAGCAGTTTGTCTTTCGGACAGACGACCAGGTTAGTTTCCTACGAGCAGTACTTC.

The chain has TRBV7-3 and TRBJ2-1, with 9 bases matching TRBD2. The CDR3 spans 16 residues. Trimming removed 5 bases from V and 7 bases from J; junction bases left unmatched: 12. Germline V lookup: CDR1 SGHTA, CDR2 FQGTGA. CDR3 nucleotides: TGTGCCAGCAGCCCACAGGGGACTAGCAAGCAGAATGAGCAGTTCTTC. The encoded protein is CASSPQGTSKQNEQFF.